These T cell receptor beta chains were read from a single sample in a study of T cells in Graves' hyperthyroidism and ophthalmopathy. One entry per CDR3 protein, called by TCRdb with MiXCR from the multiplex PCR reads. The sample yields about 740,000 distinct CDR3 sequences, 12% to 15% seen once. The material sequenced was blood. The receptors here all came from a woman aged 18-29 years with Graves' hyperthyroidism. Each CDR3 is given with its conserved first and last residue. A D gene is named only where the DNA matches it firmly. Expanded clones are given a class, and other clones once, few, many or no size at all.

.,TRBJ2-7,TRBV7-6,TRBD1,CASSQDRGHREQYF,TGTGCCAGCAGCCAGGACAGGGGGCACAGAGAGCAGTACTTC
many,TRBJ2-7,TRBV5-1,.,CASSLNGQTNYEQYF,TGCGCCAGCAGCTTGAATGGACAAACGAACTACGAGCAGTACTTC
many,TRBJ1-1,TRBV18,.,CASSPMGGNTEAFF,TGTGCCAGCTCACCCATGGGGGGGAACACTGAAGCTTTCTTT
.,TRBJ2-5,TRBV7-2,TRBD2,CASSLVPTSGSRETQYF,TGTGCCAGCAGCTTAGTCCCGACTAGCGGGAGTAGGGAGACCCAGTACTTC
many,TRBJ2-5,TRBV15,.,CATNAQGKGGETQYF,TGTGCCACCAACGCACAGGGGAAGGGGGGCGAGACCCAGTACTTC
many,TRBJ2-1,TRBV18,.,CASSPVDNEQFF,TGTGCCAGCTCACCAGTGGACAATGAGCAGTTCTTC
few,TRBJ1-1,TRBV6-5,.,CASSYSAPNTEAFF,TGTGCCAGCAGTTACTCCGCTCCGAACACTGAAGCTTTCTTT
few,TRBJ2-7,TRBV7-2,.,CASSPTLFGDEQYF,TGTGCCAGCAGCCCAACCCTTTTCGGGGACGAGCAGTACTTC
few,TRBJ2-1,TRBV11-2,TRBD2,CASSLAGGAPLRGDEQFF,TGTGCCAGCAGCTTAGCGGGGGGTGCCCCGTTGCGGGGGGATGAGCAGTTCTTC
.,TRBJ1-4,TRBV7-3,.,CASSSDKGDEKLFF,TGTGCCAGCAGCTCGGACAAAGGTGATGAAAAACTGTTTTTT
many,TRBJ2-5,TRBV11-3,.,CASSLDDSYPQYF,TGTGCCAGCAGCTTAGACGACAGCTACCCCCAGTACTTC
few,TRBJ2-7,TRBV28,TRBD2,CASSLGGGGVEQYF,TGTGCCAGCAGCCTCGGGGGGGGGGGGGTGGAGCAGTACTTC
few,TRBJ2-7,TRBV29-1,TRBD1,CSVEGQGASEQYF,TGCAGCGTTGAAGGACAGGGGGCTAGCGAGCAGTACTTC
many,TRBJ2-5,TRBV27,.,CASSLYSGTQETQYF,TGTGCCAGCAGCCTCTATTCGGGCACTCAGGAGACCCAGTACTTC
.,TRBJ2-7,TRBV2,.,CASSSFEGRPYEQYF,TGTGCCAGCAGTTCTTTCGAGGGGAGACCCTACGAGCAGTACTTC
many,TRBJ2-1,TRBV7-3,TRBD2,CASSLQAGGHEQFF,TGTGCCAGCAGCCTCCAAGCGGGAGGGCATGAGCAGTTCTTC
many,TRBJ2-1,TRBV7-2,TRBD2,CASSQIAGVTNEQFF,TGTGCCAGCAGCCAGATAGCGGGAGTGACCAATGAGCAGTTCTTC
many,TRBJ1-1,TRBV18,.,CASSPPVREGIEAFF,TGTGCCAGCTCACCACCGGTCAGGGAAGGGATTGAAGCTTTCTTT
many,TRBJ2-7,TRBV20-1,TRBD1,CSALVPGQDREQYF,TGCAGTGCTCTAGTTCCGGGACAGGATCGCGAGCAGTACTTC
many,TRBJ2-3,TRBV6-1,.,CASSSGAYTDTQYF,TGTGCCAGCAGTTCGGGGGCATACACAGATACGCAGTATTTT
few,TRBJ2-4,TRBV10-1,.,CAIRIPGPEAKNIQYF,TGCGCCATTCGAATACCGGGACCCGAGGCCAAAAACATTCAGTACTTC
many,TRBJ2-2,TRBV6-1,.,CASTRAGNTGELFF,TGTGCCAGCACTAGAGCAGGGAACACCGGGGAGCTGTTTTTT
few,TRBJ1-1,TRBV7-2,TRBD1,CASSDRGRPEAFF,TGTGCCAGCAGCGACAGGGGGCGCCCTGAAGCTTTCTTT
many,TRBJ2-2,TRBV12-3/TRBV12-4,.,CASSLLGELFF,TGTGCCAGCAGTTTACTCGGGGAGCTGTTTTTT
many,TRBJ1-1,TRBV11-2,.,CASSLELAGAWNTEAFF,TGTGCCAGCAGCTTAGAGCTAGCGGGTGCTTGGAACACTGAAGCTTTCTTT
many,TRBJ2-7,TRBV6-5,.,CASSYDSFSYEQYF,TGTGCCAGCAGTTACGACAGTTTCTCCTACGAGCAGTACTTC
few,TRBJ2-6,TRBV6-5,.,CASSYASLGEDGGRSGANVLTF,TGTGCCAGCAGTTACGCCTCTTTGGGGGAGGACGGTGGACGTTCTGGGGCCAACGTCCTGACTTTC
many,TRBJ2-1,TRBV2,TRBD2,CASTRQTSGYNEQFF,TGTGCCAGCACTCGTCAGACTAGCGGATACAATGAGCAGTTCTTC
many,TRBJ1-5,TRBV30,.,CAWSSQGKGNQPQHF,TGTGCCTGGTCTAGCCAGGGGAAGGGGAACCAGCCCCAGCATTTT
many,TRBJ2-1,TRBV5-5,.,CASSLGRKQFF,TGTGCCAGCAGCTTAGGCCGCAAGCAGTTCTTC
.,TRBJ1-4,TRBV28,.,CASRIGTGRTNEKLFF,TGTGCCAGCAGAATCGGGACGGGCCGGACGAATGAAAAACTGTTTTTT
.,TRBJ1-1,TRBV6-1,.,CASSAAPNTEAFF,TGTGCCAGTTCCGCGGCCCCGAACACTGAAGCTTTCTTT